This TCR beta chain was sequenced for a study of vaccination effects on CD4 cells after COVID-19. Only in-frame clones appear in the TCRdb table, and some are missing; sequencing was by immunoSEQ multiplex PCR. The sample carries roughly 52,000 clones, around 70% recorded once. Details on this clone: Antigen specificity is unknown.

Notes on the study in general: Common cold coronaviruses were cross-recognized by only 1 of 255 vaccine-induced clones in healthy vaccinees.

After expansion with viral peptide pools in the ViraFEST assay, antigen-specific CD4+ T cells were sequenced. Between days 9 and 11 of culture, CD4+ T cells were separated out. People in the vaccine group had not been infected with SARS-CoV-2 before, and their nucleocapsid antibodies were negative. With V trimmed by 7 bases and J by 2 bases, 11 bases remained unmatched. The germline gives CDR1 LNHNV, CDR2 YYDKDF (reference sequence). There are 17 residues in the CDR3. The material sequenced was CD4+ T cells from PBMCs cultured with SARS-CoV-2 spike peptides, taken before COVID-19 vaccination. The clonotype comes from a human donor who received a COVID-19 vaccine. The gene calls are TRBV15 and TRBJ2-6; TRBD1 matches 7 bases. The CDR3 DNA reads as TGTGCCACCAACCCAGGGGGTCACGGCGCTGGGGCCAACGTCCTGACTTTC. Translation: CATNPGGHGAGANVLTF.